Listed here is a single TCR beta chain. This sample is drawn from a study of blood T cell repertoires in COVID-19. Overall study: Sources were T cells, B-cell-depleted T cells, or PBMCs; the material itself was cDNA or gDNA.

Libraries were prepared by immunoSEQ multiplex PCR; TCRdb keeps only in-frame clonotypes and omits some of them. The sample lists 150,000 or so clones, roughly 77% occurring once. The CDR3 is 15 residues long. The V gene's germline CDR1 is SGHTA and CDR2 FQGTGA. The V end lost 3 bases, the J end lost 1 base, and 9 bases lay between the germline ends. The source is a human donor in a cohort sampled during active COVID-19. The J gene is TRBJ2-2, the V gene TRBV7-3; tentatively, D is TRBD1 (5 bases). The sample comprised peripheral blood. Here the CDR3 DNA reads TGTGCCAGCAGCTTGGCAGGGAAGAACACCGGGGAGCTGTTTTTT. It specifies CASSLAGKNTGELFF.